These 19 T cell receptor beta chains share one sample of origin, sequenced in a study of spatial heterogeneity in lung cancer. Time point indicated: sample taken at primary tumor resection. TCRs were sequenced from unsorted whole RNA of tumor, nontumor lung or PBMC. TCRdb fed the 5' RACE reads into MiXCR, producing one record per CDR3 protein. The sample holds fewer than 8,000 distinct CDR3 sequences, under 25% seen once. The sample in question was PBMCs, obtained at surgery. The source is a female donor with early-stage non-small cell lung cancer.

The table lists this clonotype with a count of one. A much larger clone sits a single nucleotide away, making a read error possible. The chain carries TRBV29-1 and TRBJ2-7; D possibly uses TRBD1 or TRBD2 (5 bases each). This CDR3 is 12 amino acids long. CDR1 and CDR2 from the germline V gene are SQVTM and ANQGSEA. The DNA of the CDR3 is TGCGGCGTCCCGGGGACCCTTGACGAGCAGTACTTC. Translation: CGVPGTLDEQYF.

This clonotype is deemed medium-sized. V gene TRBV27 combines with J gene TRBJ2-3, with D possibly TRBD2 on 6 matching bases. Germline CDR1 MNHEY, CDR2 SMNVEV (reference sequence). V was pared by 4 bases and J by 2 bases, with 22 bases between. The CDR3 runs to 18 residues. CDR3 in amino acids: CASSSRRRGLTSTDTQYF. Written as DNA, the CDR3 is TGTGCCAGCAGTTCCCGGCGGAGGGGCCTAACCTCCACAGATACGCAGTATTTT.

This sequence joins TRBV7-9 and TRBJ1-1; D is unresolved. The V gene lost 1 base and the J gene lost 5 bases, with 5 bases spanning the gap. The CDR3 is made up of 12 amino acids. Germline CDR1 SEHNR, CDR2 FQNEAQ (reference sequence). The DNA of the CDR3 is TGTGCCAGCAGCTTAGTTAGGACTGAAGCTTTCTTT. It specifies CASSLVRTEAFF.

This clonotype was picked up a small number of times. The junction shows a germline mismatch at one end, possibly a read error. The chain employs TRBV10-2 and TRBJ2-3; no definite D call. This CDR3 spans 13 amino acids. Germline values: CDR1 WSHSY, CDR2 SAAADI. The CDR3 is CANSGSFTDTQYF. The CDR3, as DNA: TGCGCCAACAGTGGTTCTTTCACAGATACGCAGTATTTT.

The CDR3 spells CASSPGTGADTQYF. DNA of the CDR3: TGTGCCAGCAGCCCCGGGACAGGGGCAGATACGCAGTATTTT. This chain links TRBV7-6 with TRBJ2-3, with 10 bases that match TRBD1. This CDR3 is 14 amino acids long. Germline CDR1 and CDR2: SGHVS and FNYEAQ. V was pared by 5 bases and J by 4 bases, with 3 bases of the junction left unmatched. Full variable domain (rest looked up from reference TRBV7-6 and TRBJ2-3): GAGVSQSPRYKVTKRGQDVALRCDPISGHVSLYWYRQALGQGPEFLTYFNYEAQQDKSGLPNDRFSAERPEGSISTLTIQRTEQRDSAMYRCASSPGTGADTQYFGPGTRLTVL.

By share, this clonotype ranks as medium-sized. The V gene is TRBV4-1, the J gene TRBJ2-1, with unresolved D. Looked up from germline, CDR1 is MGHRA and CDR2 is YSYEKL. CDR3 length equals 11 residues. Trimming left V 1 base short and J 9 bases short, with 4 bases between. The CDR3 nucleotides read TGCGCCAGCAGCCAAGGGCTTGAGCAGTTCTTC. Encoded protein: CASSQGLEQFF.

The chain has TRBV7-3 and TRBJ1-2; 10 bases match TRBD1. The J segment lost 8 bases and the V segment lost 5 bases, leaving 8 bases of the junction unmatched. Germline assignment: CDR1 SGHTA and CDR2 FQGTGA. CDR3 length: 14 amino acids. The CDR3 DNA is TGTGCCAGCAGCCTAGGACAGGGGGTCGAAGGCTACACCTTC. Its translation: CASSLGQGVEGYTF.

DNA for the CDR3: TGTGCCAGCAGCTCCGGGACAGGGTCCTCTGGGGCCAACGTCCTGACTTTC. This encodes CASSSGTGSSGANVLTF. This chain connects TRBV6-2 or TRBV6-3 to TRBJ2-6; 9 positions match TRBD1. The length of the CDR3 is 17 residues. Germline-derived CDR1 and CDR2 are MNHEY and SVGEGT. Trimming cost V 6 bases and J 0 bases; bases outside gene matches: 6.

This clonotype was seen only once. This chain links TRBV7-2 with TRBJ2-3, with D tentatively TRBD2 (5 bases). The V end lost 3 bases, the J end lost 4 bases, and 11 bases lay between the germline ends. The CDR3 runs to 14 residues. Germline V gene sequence: CDR1 SGHTA, CDR2 FQGNSA. CDR3 loop: CASSLDWESDTQYF. DNA of the CDR3: TGTGCCAGCAGCTTGGACTGGGAATCAGATACGCAGTATTTT.

Within the sample, this clonotype is medium-sized. The chain has TRBV20-1 and TRBJ2-3, with 9 bases aligning to TRBD1. Germline CDR1 and CDR2: DFQATT and SNEGSKA (reference sequence). This CDR3 region has 13 residues. The CDR3 DNA is TGCAGCCCACAGGGGGCGCAGACAGATACGCAGTATTTT. This encodes CSPQGAQTDTQYF.

The chain carries TRBV9 and TRBJ1-1; 9 bases map to TRBD1. With V trimmed by 4 bases and J by 3 bases, 10 bases remained unmatched. The CDR3 consists of 16 residues. CDR1 SGDLS and CDR2 YYNGEE come from the germline V gene. CDR3 sequence reads: CASSFLTGGRDTEAFF. CDR3 sequence (DNA): TGTGCCAGCAGCTTCCTCACAGGGGGCAGGGACACTGAAGCTTTCTTT.

Relative to its sample, this clonotype is medium-sized. This chain joins TRBV7-2 and TRBJ1-2; 8 bases line up with TRBD1. After removal of 4 bases from V and 4 bases from J, the junction contained 5 bases not matched to a gene. The CDR3 has 14 residues. Germline V lookup: CDR1 SGHTA, CDR2 FQGNSA. The CDR3 DNA is TGTGCCAGCAGCTCCGGACAGGGTATCTATGGCTACACCTTC. Translating gives CASSSGQGIYGYTF.

In its sample, this clonotype was seen many times. The rearrangement joins TRBV29-1 to TRBJ1-1; 9 bases are shared with TRBD1. The V and J ends lost 6 bases and 4 bases, in that order; junction bases with no gene match: 6. Germline loops: CDR1 SQVTM, CDR2 ANQGSEA. The CDR3 covers 13 residues. CDR3: CSVVQGAGTEAFF. CDR3 DNA: TGCAGCGTCGTACAGGGGGCGGGCACTGAAGCTTTCTTT.

J is TRBJ1-2 and V is TRBV6-1; 7 bases fit TRBD1. The CDR3 consists of 17 residues. Trimming at V came to 2 bases and at J to 4 bases, leaving 13 bases not matched to a gene. Looked up from germline, CDR1 is MNHNS and CDR2 is SASEGT. This CDR3 is CASSESSTGANPYGYTF. The CDR3, as DNA: TGTGCCAGCAGTGAATCTAGCACAGGGGCTAATCCCTATGGCTACACCTTC.

By share of the sample, this clonotype is medium-sized. V and J are TRBV28 and TRBJ2-7; D may be TRBD1 (6 bases). The CDR3 has 15 amino acids. Germline CDR1 reads MDHEN; CDR2 reads SYDVKM. Trimming took off 7 bases at V and 0 bases at J, with 16 bases between the two ends. CDR3 in DNA: TGTGCCAGCACTTCCTCAGGGGCCAGCTCCTACGAGCAGTACTTC. Its protein is CASTSSGASSYEQYF. Full variable domain (remainder filled in from reference TRBV28 and TRBJ2-7): DVKVTQSSRYLVKRTGEKVFLECVQDMDHENMFWYRQDPGLGLRLIYFSYDVKMKEKGDIPEGYSVSREKKERFSLILESASTNQTSMYLCASTSSGASSYEQYFGPGTRLTVT.

This clonotype appeared many times. CDR3 sequence reads: CSARGAGEETQYF. CDR3 DNA: TGCAGTGCTAGAGGGGCGGGAGAGGAGACCCAGTACTTC. The V gene is TRBV20-1, the J gene TRBJ2-5, with 7 bases lining up with TRBD2. J gave up 5 bases and V 1 base, and 4 bases lay outside the gene matches. CDR1 and CDR2 (germline): DFQATT, SNEGSKA (reference sequence). The CDR3 spans 13 residues.

This clonotype was seen repeatedly, ten times or more. J is TRBJ2-1 and V is TRBV12-3 or TRBV12-4; TRBD2 matches 7 bases. The CDR3 totals 13 residues. The V segment lost 3 bases and the J segment 12 bases; nucleotides outside the gene matches: 8. The CDR3, as DNA: TGTGCCAGCAGTTTCACCTTGGCTAGCGGGCAGTTCTTC. Translated: CASSFTLASGQFF.

DNA of the CDR3: TGTGCCAGCAGCTCGAGGGTTCAGGGCCGGAATAATTCACCCCTCCACTTT. The encoded protein is CASSSRVQGRNNSPLHF. V is TRBV5-4 and J is TRBJ1-6, with D possibly TRBD1 on 5 matching bases. V was shortened by 3 bases and J by 5 bases, with 18 bases between the two germline ends. Germline V lookup: CDR1 SGHNT, CDR2 YYREEE (reference sequence). This CDR3 has 17 amino acids.

In its sample, this clonotype ranks as medium-sized. The V gene is TRBV29-1, the J gene TRBJ1-1, with D hard to call. The CDR3 runs to 12 residues. Trimming took off 8 bases at V and 7 bases at J, with 17 bases between the two ends. Germline loops: CDR1 SQVTM, CDR2 ANQGSEA. The chain's CDR3 is CSSSLGYSEAFF. The CDR3 DNA sequence: TGCAGCTCCTCCTTAGGTTACAGTGAAGCTTTCTTT.